These 23 T cell receptor beta chains originate from one sample sequenced in a study of T cell repertoires in cytomegalovirus infection. TCRdb fed the reads into MiXCR, producing one record per CDR3 protein. The sample includes fewer than 300,000 distinct CDR3 sequences, roughly 26% of them seen just once. Specimen: PBMCs. The origin of the receptors is a human donor in good health (CMV status not recorded). Some clones in this sample may be carry-over from other donors' samples.

This clonotype was recorded a few times. The chain combines TRBV5-1 with TRBJ1-1; D gene ambiguous. The CDR3 consists of 14 residues. Germline-derived CDR1 and CDR2 are SGHRS and YFSETQ. The V gene lost 3 bases and the J gene lost 3 bases, with 12 bases spanning the gap. CDR3 region: CASSSGKADTEAFF. The CDR3 region has the DNA TGCGCCAGCAGCTCGGGTAAGGCGGACACTGAAGCTTTCTTT.

The rearrangement links TRBV29-1 to TRBJ2-1; the match to TRBD2 covers 9 bases. Trimming removed 5 bases from V and 7 bases from J; junction bases left unmatched: 6. This CDR3 has 13 residues. CDR1 SQVTM and CDR2 ANQGSEA come from the germline V gene. The CDR3 loop is CSVSQSGGNEQFF. Here the CDR3 DNA reads TGCAGCGTTTCGCAGAGCGGGGGGAATGAGCAGTTCTTC.

This clonotype was observed at least ten times. The chain has TRBV7-6 and TRBJ2-5; 14 nucleotides align to TRBD2. This CDR3 spans 15 amino acids. Germline V lookup: CDR1 SGHVS, CDR2 FNYEAQ. The V and J ends lost 7 bases and 5 bases, in that order; junction bases with no gene match: 6. This CDR3 is CASTLGLAGVETQYF. Here the CDR3 DNA reads TGTGCCAGCACCTTGGGACTAGCGGGAGTTGAGACCCAGTACTTC.

The chain links TRBV20-1 to TRBJ1-5, with D perhaps matching TRBD1 (5 bases). The germline CDR1 and CDR2 sequences are DFQATT and SNEGSKA (reference sequence). The V and J ends lost 1 base and 3 bases respectively, with 13 bases between them. This CDR3 is built from 15 residues. CDR3 loop: CSARGTGTVNQPQHF. The CDR3 DNA reads as TGCAGTGCTAGAGGAACGGGGACGGTCAATCAGCCCCAGCATTTT.

This chain connects TRBV5-1 to TRBJ2-3; D unclear. There are 16 residues in the CDR3. V was cut by 4 bases and J by 4 bases, with 19 bases left in between. Germline CDR1 SGHRS, CDR2 YFSETQ. This CDR3 reads CASSPRGSRGADTQYF. The CDR3 DNA sequence: TGCGCCAGCAGCCCCCGTGGGTCTAGAGGCGCAGATACGCAGTATTTT.

This clonotype was recorded at least ten times. This chain links TRBV7-9 with TRBJ1-6, with D unresolved. The V and J ends lost 1 base and 10 bases respectively, with 11 bases between them. The CDR3 covers 14 residues. Germline values: CDR1 SEHNR, CDR2 FQNEAQ (reference sequence). CDR3 nucleotide sequence: TGTGCCAGCAGCTTAGTTCGACGAGACTCACCCCTCCACTTT. Its translation is CASSLVRRDSPLHF.

This clonotype was observed a handful of times. This chain links TRBV5-6 with TRBJ1-2; D call uncertain. Per germline, CDR1 SGHDT and CDR2 YYEEEE. Trimming took 3 bases from V and 6 from J, leaving 12 bases between them. The length of the CDR3 is 13 residues. CDR3 DNA: TGTGCCAGCAGCTCTCCGCGCGGGCATGGCTACACCTTC. Amino acid sequence: CASSSPRGHGYTF.

This clonotype has just one count. The rearrangement uses TRBV6-6 and TRBJ2-3, with D tentatively TRBD1 (5 bases). In germline, CDR1 is MNHNY, CDR2 SVGAGI (reference sequence). The CDR3 totals 15 residues. V gave up 5 bases and J gave up 2 bases, with 14 bases separating them. The CDR3 sequence is CASSANRRVTDTQYF. The DNA for the CDR3 is TGTGCCAGCAGTGCGAACCGCAGGGTCACAGATACGCAGTATTTT.

This chain joins TRBV5-4 and TRBJ2-5, with D tentatively TRBD2 (6 bases). V lost 4 bases and J lost 5, with 18 bases in between. Germline V gene lookup returns CDR1 SGHNT and CDR2 YYREEE (reference sequence). This CDR3 is 15 amino acids long. CDR3: CASSPRRGGLETQYF. The CDR3 DNA reads TGTGCCAGCAGCCCAAGGAGGGGAGGTTTGGAGACCCAGTACTTC.

V and J are TRBV20-1 and TRBJ2-1, with 9 bases that match TRBD2. The CDR3 contains 15 residues. CDR1 is DFQATT and CDR2 is SNEGSKA in the germline V gene (reference sequence). V dropped 0 bases and J dropped 10; count of bases not matched to a gene: 10. This CDR3 is CSARERRGGTREQFF. CDR3 coding DNA: TGCAGTGCTAGAGAAAGGCGGGGGGGTACGCGGGAGCAGTTCTTC.

The chain couples TRBV7-2 to TRBJ2-7; 10 bases fit TRBD1. V was pared by 4 bases and J by 5 bases, with 5 bases of the junction left unmatched. Germline V gene lookup returns CDR1 SGHTA and CDR2 FQGNSA. The CDR3 has 14 amino acids. CDR3 DNA sequence: TGTGCCAGCAGCTCCCCTGGACAGGGGGACGAGCAGTACTTC. It specifies CASSSPGQGDEQYF.

This sequence joins TRBV5-5 and TRBJ2-4, with no clear D. Between the trimmed V and J ends, which lost 2 bases and 1 base, there was a span of 7 bases. Germline lookup yields CDR1 SGHKS and CDR2 YYEKEE (reference sequence). CDR3 length equals 14 residues. CDR3: CASSFLQAKNIQYF. The CDR3 DNA is TGTGCCAGCAGCTTCCTCCAGGCCAAAAACATTCAGTACTTC.

Ten or more counts support this clonotype. The J gene is TRBJ2-3, the V gene TRBV7-2, with 9 bases fitting TRBD1. Looked up from germline, CDR1 is SGHTA and CDR2 is FQGNSA. V was clipped by 4 bases and J by 1 base; unmatched bases: 15. There are 19 residues in the CDR3. The CDR3 nucleotides read TGTGCCAGCAGCTCGCCCACCTTTCTGACAGGGGGAGGCACAGATACGCAGTATTTT. Translating gives CASSSPTFLTGGGTDTQYF. The full variable domain, with the rest looked up from reference TRBV7-2 and TRBJ2-3, is GAGVSQSPSNKVTEKGKDVELRCDPISGHTALYWYRQSLGQGLEFLIYFQGNSAPDKSGLPSDRFSAERTGGSVSTLTIQRTQQEDSAVYLCASSSPTFLTGGGTDTQYFGPGTRLTVL.

V is TRBV7-9 and J is TRBJ1-4; D possibly corresponds to TRBD1 (5 bases). Germline-derived CDR1 and CDR2 are SEHNR and FQNEAQ (reference sequence). The CDR3 sequence is 12 residues long. The CDR3 loop reads CASGAAWEKLFF. The CDR3 nucleotides are TGTGCTTCCGGGGCAGCCTGGGAAAAACTGTTTTTT.

The chain recombines TRBV27 with TRBJ2-1; TRBD2 matches 10 bases. The CDR3 is 15 amino acids. Trimming cost V 3 bases and J 13 bases; bases outside gene matches: 12. The germline gives CDR1 MNHEY, CDR2 SMNVEV (reference sequence). The CDR3 coding sequence is TGTGCCAGCAGTTTGAAAAGCGGGGGGGCCGATCGTCAGTTCTTC. Its translation: CASSLKSGGADRQFF.

Ten or more counts support this clonotype. V gene TRBV7-2 combines with J gene TRBJ1-4, with D perhaps TRBD1 (6 bases). CDR3 length: 15 residues. Germline CDR1 is SGHTA and CDR2 is FQGNSA. Between the trimmed V and J ends, which lost 5 bases and 10 bases, there was a span of 20 bases. This CDR3 reads CASSPKGGASGKLFF. The CDR3 coding sequence is TGTGCCAGCAGCCCTAAGGGGGGGGCAAGTGGAAAACTGTTTTTT.

This clonotype is medium-sized (0.01 to 0.1%) by share. V usage is TRBV4-1 and J usage is TRBJ2-3, with 12 bases fitting TRBD2. Trimming at V came to 4 bases and at J to 3 bases, leaving 5 bases not matched to a gene. In germline, CDR1 is MGHRA, CDR2 YSYEKL. This CDR3 comprises 16 residues. The CDR3 protein is CASSPTSGSRTDTQYF. CDR3 in DNA: TGCGCCAGCAGCCCGACTAGCGGGAGTAGGACAGATACGCAGTATTTT.

This clonotype was seen many times. The chain joins TRBV7-2 to TRBJ2-3, with D possibly matching TRBD2 (5 bases). The CDR3 is made up of 16 amino acids. The germline gives CDR1 SGHTA, CDR2 FQGNSA. V lost 1 base and J lost 3, with 14 bases in between. This CDR3 is CASSLDSPGGTDTQYF. For the CDR3, the DNA is TGTGCCAGCAGCTTAGATTCGCCCGGCGGGACAGATACGCAGTATTTT.

Only a few counts were recorded for this clonotype. This sequence joins TRBV11-2 and TRBJ2-1, with D unresolved. Trimming took off 5 bases at V and 15 bases at J, with 20 bases between the two ends. In germline, CDR1 is SGHAT, CDR2 FQNNGV. This CDR3 is 13 amino acids long. CDR3 sequence reads: CASSPEYGPHGFF. CDR3 DNA: TGTGCCAGCAGCCCAGAGTACGGCCCTCACGGGTTCTTC. The entire variable domain, with the rest obtained from reference TRBV11-2 and TRBJ2-1, is as follows: EAGVAQSPRYKIIEKRQSVAFWCNPISGHATLYWYQQILGQGPKLLIQFQNNGVVDDSQLPKDRFSAERLKGVDSTLKIQPAKLEDSAVYLCASSPEYGPHGFFGPGTRLTVL.

The genes are TRBV6-5 and TRBJ1-3; no firm D call. The CDR3 extends over 13 amino acids. Germline assignment: CDR1 MNHEY and CDR2 SVGAGI. V lost 4 bases and J 4 bases, leaving 8 bases between the germline ends. The CDR3 DNA sequence: TGTGCCAGCAGTTCACAGAGAGGAAACACCATATATTTT. Translation: CASSSQRGNTIYF.

At least ten counts were recorded for this clonotype. The gene calls are TRBV7-2 and TRBJ2-2, with D possibly being TRBD1 (7 bases). The CDR3 has 13 residues. Germline V gene sequence: CDR1 SGHTA, CDR2 FQGNSA. Trimming shortened V by 6 bases and J by 6 bases, and 11 bases separated the two germline ends. CDR3 DNA: TGTGCCAGCAGGGGCGGGACAGCCGGGGAGCTGTTTTTT. Translating it yields CASRGGTAGELFF.

This chain uses TRBV12-3 or TRBV12-4 with TRBJ2-1; TRBD1 matches at 9 bases. The CDR3 consists of 15 residues. V was clipped by 5 bases and J by 7 bases; unmatched bases: 9. The CDR3 spells CASSPQGALGNEQFF. CDR3 DNA sequence: TGTGCCAGCAGTCCACAGGGGGCGCTGGGGAATGAGCAGTTCTTC.

This clonotype was seen more than once but under ten times. The chain carries TRBV13 and TRBJ2-7; 12 bases align to TRBD2. This CDR3 is 16 amino acids long. After removal of 5 bases from V and 5 bases from J, the junction contained 10 bases not matched to a gene. Germline CDR1 is PRHDT and CDR2 is FYEKMQ (reference sequence). The CDR3 nucleotides are TGTGCCAGCAGCCGTAGACTAGCGGGAGTGAAGGACGAGCAGTACTTC. Its protein product is CASSRRLAGVKDEQYF.